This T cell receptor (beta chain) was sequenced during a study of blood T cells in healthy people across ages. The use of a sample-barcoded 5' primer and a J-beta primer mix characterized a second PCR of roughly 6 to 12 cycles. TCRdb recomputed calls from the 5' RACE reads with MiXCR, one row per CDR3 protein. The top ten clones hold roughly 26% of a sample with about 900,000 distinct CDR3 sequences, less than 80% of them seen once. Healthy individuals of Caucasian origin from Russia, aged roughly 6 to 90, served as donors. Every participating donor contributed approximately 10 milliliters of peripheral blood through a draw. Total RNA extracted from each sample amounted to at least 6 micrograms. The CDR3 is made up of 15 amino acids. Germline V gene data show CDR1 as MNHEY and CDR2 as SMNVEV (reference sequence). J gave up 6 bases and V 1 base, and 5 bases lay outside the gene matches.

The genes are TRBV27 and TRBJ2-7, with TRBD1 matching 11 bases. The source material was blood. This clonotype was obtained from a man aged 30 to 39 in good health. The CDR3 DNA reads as TGTGCCAGCAGTTTATGGGGACAGGGGGTTTTCGAGCAGTACTTC. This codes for CASSLWGQGVFEQYF.